The 13 T cell receptor beta chains reported below all come from one sample, sequenced in a study of OX40 agonist ivuxolimab in advanced cancers. Assay used: immunoSEQ multiplex PCR; TCRdb lists only in-frame clones, some missing. The sample lists more than 9,000 clones; 69% were seen once. The material was CD4+ or CD8+ T cells sorted from blood, obtained in a trial of the OX40 agonist ivuxolimab. The receptors shown here come from an adult with an advanced solid tumor such as melanoma, head and neck, liver or kidney cancer.

The chain joins TRBV6-5 to TRBJ1-4; 7 bases map to TRBD1. This CDR3 has 13 residues. Germline CDR1 and CDR2: MNHEY and SVGAGI. V was clipped by 5 bases and J by 7 bases; unmatched bases: 4. CDR3 amino acids: CASSRQGSEKLFF. Here the CDR3 DNA reads TGTGCCAGCAGTCGACAGGGCAGTGAAAAACTGTTTTTT.

The J gene is TRBJ2-2, the V gene TRBV10-3; 7 nucleotides align to TRBD2. Trimming cost V 3 bases and J 4 bases; bases outside gene matches: 11. Germline loops: CDR1 ENHRY, CDR2 SYGVKD. The CDR3 runs 17 residues. The CDR3 reads CAISDLGDYPSTGELFF. The CDR3, as DNA: TGTGCCATCAGTGACCTTGGGGACTACCCGAGCACCGGGGAGCTGTTTTTT.

This clone was seen more than once but under ten times. V usage is TRBV4-3 and J usage is TRBJ2-5, with D unclear. The CDR3 has 14 amino acids. V lost 1 base, J lost 4 bases, and 10 bases lay in between. CDR1 and CDR2 from the germline V gene are LGHNA and YSLEER. The CDR3 sequence is CASSQGVMGETQYF. The DNA of the CDR3 is TGCGCCAGCAGCCAAGGCGTGATGGGAGAGACCCAGTACTTC.

This chain joins TRBV19 and TRBJ2-2; perhaps TRBD2 as D (6 bases). The germline V gene encodes CDR1 LNHDA and CDR2 SQIVND (reference sequence). The V and J ends lost 5 bases and 6 bases respectively, with 10 bases between them. The CDR3 consists of 13 residues. The CDR3 sequence: CASSLGGAGELFF. The DNA of the CDR3 is TGTGCCAGTAGTCTGGGCGGGGCCGGGGAGCTGTTTTTT.

The chain joins TRBV15 to TRBJ2-7; D may be TRBD1 (6 bases). The CDR3 runs to 13 residues. Germline lookup yields CDR1 LNHNV and CDR2 YYDKDF (reference sequence). Trimming took off 4 bases at V and 6 bases at J, with 13 bases between the two ends. The CDR3 region is CATSILQGPEQYF. The CDR3 nucleotides are TGTGCCACCAGCATACTACAGGGTCCCGAGCAGTACTTC.

This clone was counted between two and nine times. This chain's CDR3 is CASSLAWAPHQPQHF. CDR3 bases: TGTGCCAGCAGCTTAGCGTGGGCTCCCCATCAGCCCCAGCATTTT. This chain uses TRBV7-9 with TRBJ1-5; D is undetermined. Germline values: CDR1 SEHNR, CDR2 FQNEAQ (reference sequence). Trimming removed 0 bases from V and 5 bases from J, with 11 bases in between. The CDR3 has 15 residues.

The chain is built from TRBV6-5 and TRBJ2-5, with 10 positions matching TRBD2. The CDR3 is 15 amino acids. The V and J ends lost 6 bases and 5 bases, in that order; junction bases with no gene match: 9. Germline V gives CDR1 MNHEY, CDR2 SVGAGI. Here the CDR3 DNA reads TGTGCCAGCAGGTCTCTAGCGGGGGCTTGGGAGACCCAGTACTTC. Protein product: CASRSLAGAWETQYF.

The chain uses TRBV7-9 and TRBJ2-1; possible D gene TRBD1, 5 bases. CDR3 length equals 13 residues. Trimming pared 5 bases from V and 9 bases from J, leaving 14 bases between. Per the germline V gene, CDR1 is SEHNR and CDR2 is FQNEAQ (reference sequence). CDR3 in amino acids: CASSGRDKVEQFF. The DNA of the CDR3 is TGTGCCAGCAGCGGCAGGGATAAGGTTGAGCAGTTCTTC. Combining the CDR3 with reference TRBV7-9 and TRBJ2-1 gives the whole variable domain DTGVSQNPRHKITKRGQNVTFRCDPISEHNRLYWYRQTLGQGPEFLTYFQNEAQLEKSRLLSDRFSAERPKGSFSTLEIQRTEQGDSAMYLCASSGRDKVEQFFGPGTRLTVL.

The J gene is TRBJ2-1, the V gene TRBV11-2, with no clear D. The CDR3 contains 15 residues. With 2 bases removed from V and 0 bases from J, the gap between germline ends came to 8 bases. The germline V gene has CDR1 SGHAT and CDR2 FQNNGV. CDR3 bases: TGTGCCAGCAGCTTAACCCGGAGCTCCTACAATGAGCAGTTCTTC. It translates to CASSLTRSSYNEQFF.

The genes are TRBV4-1 and TRBJ1-1; 8 nucleotides line up with TRBD1. This CDR3 has 14 amino acids. V lost 8 bases and J lost 1; bases outside the gene matches: 6. The germline gives CDR1 MGHRA, CDR2 YSYEKL. CDR3 in amino acids: CASSYDRGNTEAFF. The CDR3 coding sequence is TGCGCCAGCTCCTACGACAGGGGGAACACTGAAGCTTTCTTT.

This clone was observed a few times. The V and J genes are TRBV5-4 and TRBJ2-7; tentatively, D is TRBD1 (6 bases). Germline-derived CDR1 and CDR2 are SGHNT and YYREEE (reference sequence). Trimming removed 0 bases at V and 4 bases at J, with 14 bases between. CDR3 length equals 15 residues. The CDR3 is CASSLAGVGGYEQYF. The DNA for the CDR3 is TGTGCCAGCAGCTTGGCAGGGGTCGGAGGATACGAGCAGTACTTC.

The genes are TRBV9 and TRBJ2-3, with 7 positions matching TRBD2. CDR3 length: 17 amino acids. Germline trimming cut 1 base from V and 0 bases from J; bases unmatched to any gene: 8. Germline CDR1 is SGDLS and CDR2 is YYNGEE. Here the CDR3 DNA reads TGTGCCAGCAGCGTATATGGCGGGGGTACTAGCACAGATACGCAGTATTTT. This sequence encodes CASSVYGGGTSTDTQYF.

This CDR3 reads CASRDSYEQYF. As DNA, the CDR3 is TGTGCCAGCAGGGACAGTTACGAGCAGTACTTC. The V and J genes are TRBV27 and TRBJ2-7; D perhaps matches TRBD1 (6 bases). The CDR3 consists of 11 residues. Germline CDR1 MNHEY, CDR2 SMNVEV (reference sequence). The V end was cut by 6 bases, the J end by 4 bases, with 7 bases between.